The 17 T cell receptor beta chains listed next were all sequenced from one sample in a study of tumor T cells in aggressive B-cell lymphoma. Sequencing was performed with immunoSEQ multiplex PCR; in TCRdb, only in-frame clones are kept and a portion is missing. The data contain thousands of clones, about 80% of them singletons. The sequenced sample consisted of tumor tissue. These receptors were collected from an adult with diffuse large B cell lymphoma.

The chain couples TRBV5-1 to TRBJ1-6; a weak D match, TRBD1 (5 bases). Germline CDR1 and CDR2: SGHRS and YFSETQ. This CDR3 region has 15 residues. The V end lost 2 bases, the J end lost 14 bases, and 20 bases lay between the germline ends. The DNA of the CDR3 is TGCGCCAGCAGCTTAGGGCCTGGGGGGGACTCATCCCTCCACTTT. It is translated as CASSLGPGGDSSLHF.

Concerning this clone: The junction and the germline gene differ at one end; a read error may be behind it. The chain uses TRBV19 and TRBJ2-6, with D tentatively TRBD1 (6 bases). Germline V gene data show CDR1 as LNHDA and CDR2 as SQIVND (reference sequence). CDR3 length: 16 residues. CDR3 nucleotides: TGTGCCAGTACCCCAGGGGACATTTTTGGGGCCAACGTCCTGATTTTC. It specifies CASTPGDIFGANVLIF.

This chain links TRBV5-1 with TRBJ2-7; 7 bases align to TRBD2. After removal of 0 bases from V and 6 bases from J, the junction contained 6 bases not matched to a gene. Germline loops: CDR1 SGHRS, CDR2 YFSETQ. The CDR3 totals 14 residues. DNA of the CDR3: TGCGCCAGCAGCTTGGGCACTAGCGTGGCCGAGCAGTACTTC. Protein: CASSLGTSVAEQYF.

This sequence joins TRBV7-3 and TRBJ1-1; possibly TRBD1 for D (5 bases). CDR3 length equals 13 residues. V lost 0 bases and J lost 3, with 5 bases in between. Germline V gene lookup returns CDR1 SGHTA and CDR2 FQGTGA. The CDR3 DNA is TGTGCCAGCAGCTTAACAGGGGACACTGAAGCTTTCTTT. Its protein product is CASSLTGDTEAFF.

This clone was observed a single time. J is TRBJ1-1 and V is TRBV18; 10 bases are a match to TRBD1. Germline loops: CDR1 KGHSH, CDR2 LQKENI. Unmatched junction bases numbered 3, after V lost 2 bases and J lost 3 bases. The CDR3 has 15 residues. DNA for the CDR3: TGTGCCAGCTCACCAGAGGGGACAGGGGACACTGAAGCTTTCTTT. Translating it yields CASSPEGTGDTEAFF. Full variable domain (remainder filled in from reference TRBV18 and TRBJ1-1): NAGVMQNPRHLVRRRGQEARLRCSPMKGHSHVYWYRQLPEEGLKFMVYLQKENIIDESGMPKERFSAEFPKEGPSILRIQQVVRGDSAAYFCASSPEGTGDTEAFFGQGTRLTVV.

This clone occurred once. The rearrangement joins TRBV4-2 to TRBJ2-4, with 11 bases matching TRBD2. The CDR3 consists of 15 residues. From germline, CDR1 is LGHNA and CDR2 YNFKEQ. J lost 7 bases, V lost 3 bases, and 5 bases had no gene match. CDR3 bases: TGTGCCAGCAGCCACGAACTAGCGGGAGTTAACATTCAGTACTTC. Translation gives CASSHELAGVNIQYF.

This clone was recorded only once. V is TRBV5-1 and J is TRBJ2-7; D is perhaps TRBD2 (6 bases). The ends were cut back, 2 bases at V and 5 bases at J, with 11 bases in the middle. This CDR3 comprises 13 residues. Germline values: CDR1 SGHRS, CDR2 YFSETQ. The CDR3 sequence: CASSFRGYDEQYF. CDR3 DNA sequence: TGCGCCAGCAGCTTTCGGGGGTACGACGAGCAGTACTTC.

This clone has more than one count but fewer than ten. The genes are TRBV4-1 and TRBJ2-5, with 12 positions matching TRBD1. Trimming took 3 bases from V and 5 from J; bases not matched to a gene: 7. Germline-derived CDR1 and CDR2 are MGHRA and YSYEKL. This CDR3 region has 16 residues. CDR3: CASSQSRDRGQETQYF. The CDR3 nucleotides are TGCGCCAGCAGCCAGAGCCGGGACAGGGGGCAGGAGACCCAGTACTTC.

CDR3 in amino acids: CASSLDGQGNTEAFF. In DNA, the CDR3 is TGCGCCAGCAGCTTGGACGGGCAGGGGAACACTGAAGCTTTCTTT. The chain carries TRBV5-1 and TRBJ1-1; D perhaps matches TRBD1 (5 bases). This CDR3 spans 15 amino acids. V was shortened by 0 bases and J by 1 base, with 10 bases between the two germline ends. Per the germline V gene, CDR1 is SGHRS and CDR2 is YFSETQ.

The CDR3 coding sequence is TGTGCCAGCTCACCCGTGGACAGCCGCACAGATACGCAGTATTTT. Encoded protein: CASSPVDSRTDTQYF. The V gene is TRBV18, the J gene TRBJ2-3; D might be TRBD1 (6 bases). This CDR3 comprises 15 residues. Trimming removed 3 bases from V and 1 base from J, with 11 bases in between. Germline loops: CDR1 KGHSH, CDR2 LQKENI.

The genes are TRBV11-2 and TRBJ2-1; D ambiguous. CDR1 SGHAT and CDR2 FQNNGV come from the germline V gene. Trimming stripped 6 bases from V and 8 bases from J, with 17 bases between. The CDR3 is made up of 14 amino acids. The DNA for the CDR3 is TGTGCCAGCAGTTTAACTGGTACCGCCTATGAGCAGTTCTTC. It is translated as CASSLTGTAYEQFF.

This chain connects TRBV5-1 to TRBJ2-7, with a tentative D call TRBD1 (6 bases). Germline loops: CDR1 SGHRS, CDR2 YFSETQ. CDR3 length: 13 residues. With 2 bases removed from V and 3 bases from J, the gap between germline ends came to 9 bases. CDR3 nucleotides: TGCGCCAGCAGCTTCACAGGGAACTACGAGCAGTACTTC. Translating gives CASSFTGNYEQYF.

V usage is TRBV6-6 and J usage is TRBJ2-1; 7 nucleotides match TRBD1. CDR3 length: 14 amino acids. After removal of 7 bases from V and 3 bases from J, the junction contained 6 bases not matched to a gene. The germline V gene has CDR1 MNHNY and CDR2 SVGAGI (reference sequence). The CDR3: CASTRQGNYNEQFF. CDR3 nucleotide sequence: TGTGCCAGCACTAGACAGGGAAACTACAATGAGCAGTTCTTC.

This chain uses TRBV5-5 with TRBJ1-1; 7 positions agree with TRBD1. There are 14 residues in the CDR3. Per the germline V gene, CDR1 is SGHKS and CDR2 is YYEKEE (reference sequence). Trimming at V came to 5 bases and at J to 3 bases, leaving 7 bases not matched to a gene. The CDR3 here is CASSTGAGDTEAFF. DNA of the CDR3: TGTGCCAGCAGTACAGGGGCTGGGGACACTGAAGCTTTCTTT.

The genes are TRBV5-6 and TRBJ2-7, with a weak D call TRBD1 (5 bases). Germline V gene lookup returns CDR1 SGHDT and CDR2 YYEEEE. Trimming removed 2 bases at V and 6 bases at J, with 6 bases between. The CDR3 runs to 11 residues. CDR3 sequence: CASSLTGEQYF. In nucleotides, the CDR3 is TGTGCCAGCAGCTTAACAGGCGAGCAGTACTTC.

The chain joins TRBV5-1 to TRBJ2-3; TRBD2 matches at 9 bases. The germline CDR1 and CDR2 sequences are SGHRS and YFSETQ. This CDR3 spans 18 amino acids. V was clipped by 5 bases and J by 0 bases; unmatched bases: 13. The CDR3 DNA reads TGCGCCAGCAGGAATGGCGGGCTAGCGGGGATTAGCACAGATACGCAGTATTTT. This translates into CASRNGGLAGISTDTQYF.

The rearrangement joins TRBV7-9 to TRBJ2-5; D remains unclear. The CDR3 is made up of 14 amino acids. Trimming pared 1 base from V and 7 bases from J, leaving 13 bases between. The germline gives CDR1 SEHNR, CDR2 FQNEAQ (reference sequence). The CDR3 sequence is CASSLESSTGTQYF. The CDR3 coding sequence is TGTGCCAGCAGCTTAGAATCTTCAACCGGGACCCAGTACTTC.